Listed below are T cell receptor beta chains from one sample, sequenced in a study of T cell changes during pregnancy in multiple sclerosis. Assay: immunoSEQ multiplex PCR; the TCRdb copy retains only in-frame clones and omits some. The sample has about 40,000 clones; less than 95% are singletons. This material consisted of peripheral blood, taken in the third trimester of pregnancy. Receptor source: a female donor with multiple sclerosis, enrolled in a pregnancy study. The CDR3 runs from the conserved cysteine through the conserved F or W. The D gene is left open where the match is weak. Only some rows state a clone size, as once, few, many or a class for expanded clones.

J gene: TRBJ1-1; V gene: TRBV5-1; D gene: .; clone size: .; CDR3 DNA: TGCGCCAGCAGCTTGGTGTCAGACTTTGAAGCTTTCTTT; CDR3 protein: CASSLVSDFEAFF
J gene: TRBJ2-3; V gene: TRBV5-6; D gene: .; clone size: once; CDR3 DNA: TGTGCCAGCAGCCTAACCCGTTGGGATACGCAGTATTTT; CDR3 protein: CASSLTRWDTQYF
J gene: TRBJ1-5; V gene: TRBV2; D gene: .; clone size: .; CDR3 DNA: TGTGCCAGCAGACCACCTTCAGCGGGGCATCTGCAGCCCCAGCATTTT; CDR3 protein: CASRPPSAGHLQPQHF
J gene: TRBJ1-1; V gene: TRBV28; D gene: .; clone size: .; CDR3 DNA: TGTGCCAGCAGCCGGGGGGGCACTGAAGCTTTCTTT; CDR3 protein: CASSRGGTEAFF
J gene: TRBJ2-1; V gene: TRBV11-2; D gene: TRBD2; clone size: once; CDR3 DNA: TGTGCCAGCAGCTTAGTAGGCGGAGCCGGGACTAGCGGGAGCGATGAGCAGTTCTTC; CDR3 protein: CASSLVGGAGTSGSDEQFF
J gene: TRBJ1-1; V gene: TRBV19; D gene: TRBD1; clone size: once; CDR3 DNA: TGTGCCAGTAGTATAGACAGGGGGCGCGTGAACACTGAAGCTTTCTTT; CDR3 protein: CASSIDRGRVNTEAFF
J gene: TRBJ2-1; V gene: TRBV6-1; D gene: TRBD2; clone size: few; CDR3 DNA: TGTGCCAGCAGTGAAGAGGCGGGAGGGTACAATGAGCAGTTCTTC; CDR3 protein: CASSEEAGGYNEQFF
J gene: TRBJ2-7; V gene: TRBV13; D gene: TRBD1; clone size: .; CDR3 DNA: TGTGCCAGCAGCTCTGACCCCGGGACAGGGTACGAGCAGTACTTC; CDR3 protein: CASSSDPGTGYEQYF
J gene: TRBJ1-2; V gene: TRBV28; D gene: TRBD1; clone size: .; CDR3 DNA: TGTGCCAGCAGCCAAGAGGGGACAGTCTATGGCTACACCTTC; CDR3 protein: CASSQEGTVYGYTF
J gene: TRBJ2-7; V gene: TRBV6-5; D gene: .; clone size: .; CDR3 DNA: TGTGCCAGCAGTTACTTAGGGTCCCCGGAGGTCTACGAGCAGTACTTC; CDR3 protein: CASSYLGSPEVYEQYF
J gene: TRBJ2-3; V gene: TRBV27; D gene: .; clone size: .; CDR3 DNA: TGTGCCAGCAGTTTATTCGGGGGACTTGGGTCAGATACGCAGTATTTT; CDR3 protein: CASSLFGGLGSDTQYF
J gene: TRBJ2-3; V gene: TRBV15; D gene: .; clone size: .; CDR3 DNA: TGTGCCACCAGCGGGGGCACAGGGAAAGATACGCAGTATTTT; CDR3 protein: CATSGGTGKDTQYF
J gene: TRBJ2-6; V gene: TRBV7-2; D gene: TRBD1; clone size: .; CDR3 DNA: TGTGCCAGCAGCTTAGGACAGGGGGTGGGGGCCAACGTCCTGACTTTC; CDR3 protein: CASSLGQGVGANVLTF
J gene: TRBJ2-7; V gene: TRBV25-1; D gene: TRBD1; clone size: .; CDR3 DNA: TGTGCCAGCAGTGATGGGACAGCCTACGAGCAGTACTTC; CDR3 protein: CASSDGTAYEQYF
J gene: TRBJ2-7; V gene: TRBV5-1; D gene: .; clone size: .; CDR3 DNA: TGCGCCAGCAGCACTCAAGACAGCTACGAGCAGTACTTC; CDR3 protein: CASSTQDSYEQYF
J gene: TRBJ2-1; V gene: TRBV9; D gene: TRBD2; clone size: .; CDR3 DNA: TGTGCCAGCAGCGTAGTGGTGGGAGGGCGGAATGAGCAGTTCTTC; CDR3 protein: CASSVVVGGRNEQFF
J gene: TRBJ2-7; V gene: TRBV28; D gene: TRBD2; clone size: once; CDR3 DNA: TGTGCCAGCAGCCGACTAGCGGGTTCCTACGAGCAGTACTTC; CDR3 protein: CASSRLAGSYEQYF
J gene: TRBJ2-4; V gene: TRBV19; D gene: .; clone size: .; CDR3 DNA: TGTGCCAGTAGTATGTCTCCGACAGAGCAAGCCAAAAACATTCAGTACTTC; CDR3 protein: CASSMSPTEQAKNIQYF
J gene: TRBJ2-1; V gene: TRBV13; D gene: .; clone size: .; CDR3 DNA: TGTGCCAGCAGCTCAAGGACAGCTTACAATGAGCAGTTCTTC; CDR3 protein: CASSSRTAYNEQFF
J gene: TRBJ2-2; V gene: TRBV27; D gene: TRBD2; clone size: .; CDR3 DNA: TGTGCCAGCAGTTTACTTGGACTAGCGCATAACACCGGGGAGCTGTTTTTT; CDR3 protein: CASSLLGLAHNTGELFF
J gene: TRBJ2-7; V gene: TRBV5-1; D gene: TRBD2; clone size: .; CDR3 DNA: TGCGCCAGCAGTTCTTTGACTAGCGGACACTACGAGCAGTACTTC; CDR3 protein: CASSSLTSGHYEQYF
J gene: TRBJ2-5; V gene: TRBV7-6; D gene: TRBD2; clone size: .; CDR3 DNA: TGTGCCAGCAGCTTCGCGGGAGGGTTACAAGAGACCCAGTACTTC; CDR3 protein: CASSFAGGLQETQYF
J gene: TRBJ1-4; V gene: TRBV7-6; D gene: .; clone size: .; CDR3 DNA: TGTGCCAGCAGCTTAAGGCCCCGGGCAGGGGAGAATGAAAAACTGTTTTTT; CDR3 protein: CASSLRPRAGENEKLFF
J gene: TRBJ2-3; V gene: TRBV13; D gene: .; clone size: .; CDR3 DNA: TGTGCCAGCAGCTTACAGGGATTCATGGATACGCAGTATTTT; CDR3 protein: CASSLQGFMDTQYF
J gene: TRBJ2-5; V gene: TRBV14; D gene: TRBD1; clone size: .; CDR3 DNA: TGTGCCAGCAGCCAAGAAAGGGACAGGGGCGAGACCCAGTACTTC; CDR3 protein: CASSQERDRGETQYF
J gene: TRBJ1-2; V gene: TRBV5-4; D gene: .; clone size: once; CDR3 DNA: TGTGCCAGCACCCTACCAGGGGAGTCGATCTATGGCTACACCTTC; CDR3 protein: CASTLPGESIYGYTF
J gene: TRBJ1-3; V gene: TRBV7-3; D gene: TRBD1; clone size: .; CDR3 DNA: TGTGCCAGCAGCTTAGCAGGGGGCGGTGGAAACACCATATATTTT; CDR3 protein: CASSLAGGGGNTIYF
J gene: TRBJ2-3; V gene: TRBV11-2; D gene: TRBD1; clone size: .; CDR3 DNA: TGTGCCAGCAGCTACCAGTCCGGGACAGCAAGCACAGATACGCAGTATTTT; CDR3 protein: CASSYQSGTASTDTQYF
J gene: TRBJ1-5; V gene: TRBV7-2; D gene: .; clone size: .; CDR3 DNA: TGTGCCAGCAGCATGGCCCTTAATCAGCCCCAGCATTTT; CDR3 protein: CASSMALNQPQHF
J gene: TRBJ1-5; V gene: TRBV18; D gene: TRBD1; clone size: .; CDR3 DNA: TGTGCCAGCTCAACAGGGGGGAGCGGGGCTAGCAATCAGCCCCAGCATTTT; CDR3 protein: CASSTGGSGASNQPQHF
J gene: TRBJ2-7; V gene: TRBV2; D gene: TRBD1; clone size: .; CDR3 DNA: TGTGCCAGCAGGGAGTGGACAGGGGCCACCTACGAGCAGTACTTC; CDR3 protein: CASREWTGATYEQYF
J gene: TRBJ2-1; V gene: TRBV12-5; D gene: TRBD2; clone size: once; CDR3 DNA: TGTGCTAGTGGCCAAGCTTCCTTAGCGGGAGGCCTCTACAATGAGCAGTTCTTC; CDR3 protein: CASGQASLAGGLYNEQFF
J gene: TRBJ1-2; V gene: TRBV18; D gene: TRBD1; clone size: .; CDR3 DNA: TGTGCCAGCTCACCCGGGACAGGGAGAGACTATGGCTACACCTTC; CDR3 protein: CASSPGTGRDYGYTF
J gene: TRBJ1-4; V gene: TRBV25-1; D gene: TRBD1; clone size: once; CDR3 DNA: TGTGCCAGCGCCAGACAGGGTTTGGCGAATGAAAAACTGTTTTTT; CDR3 protein: CASARQGLANEKLFF